This T cell receptor (beta chain) was documented in a study of blood T cell repertoires in COVID-19 (TCRdb year 2020). Background on the whole study: Samples covering the acute and convalescent phases of COVID-19 were provided by collaborators in the United States, Italy and Spain. The material from the prospective study consisted of cDNA or gDNA derived from T cells, B-cell-depleted T cells, or PBMCs. The dataset comprised deeply sampled blood TCRbeta repertoires from subjects exposed to, actively infected with, or recovered from COVID-19. The repertoires were made available in a free public database intended to serve as a resource for research on the immune response to SARS-CoV-2. The samples were drawn from two sources: the first 160 participants of the ongoing ImmuneRACE study, and 950 to 1,500 subjects contributed by 6 global collaborators. A de-identified subject ID, COVID-19 status, age in years and sex were almost always included in the sample metadata. HLA class I and class II types, where available, came from metadata supplied by the sample provider rather than from assay-based typing. The full study reports these points: The amount of clinical and demographic metadata varied by source and participant and was provided uncurated.

Including the terminal cysteine and phenylalanine, the CDR3 comprises 15 residues. Only the CDR3 part of the read is kept: 45 bases, read in frame from the first base. V sheds 0 bases and J sheds 2 bases, leaving 8 bases between their ends. From the germline V gene (reference sequence), CDR1 is PRHDT and CDR2 is FYEKMQ. TCRbeta CDR3 regions were amplified from genomic DNA by means of the immunoSEQ Assay, a bias-controlled multiplex PCR. The original methods were these. Nucleated cell counts per sample were estimated from amplification of reference gene primers within the assay. Sequence reads were collapsed and filtered to measure the absolute abundance of every unique TCRbeta CDR3 rearrangement. Productive Simpson clonality was computed per sample as the square root of Simpson's diversity index over productive rearrangements. TCRdb holds this immuneACCESS table with in-frame rearrangements only. Some clones are missing; in checked studies, unresolved V genes explain under half, and the rest has no known cause. For V, J and clone size, that table is used; D and trimming come from the DNA. Here the sample has 130,000 or so clones; about 87% occur a single time. The ten largest clones represent roughly 10% of the sample.

Collaborating institutions collected whole blood in K2EDTA tubes following their own protocols. For TCRbeta analysis, collaborator samples were shipped as frozen whole blood, as isolated PBMCs, or as DNA extracted from either sample type. Note on this clone: Its target antigen remains unknown. The sample holds no much larger clone one base away, and base qualities are not on file.

Recombination joined TRBV13 with TRBJ2-1; TRBD2 is perhaps the D gene, given 5 matching bases. The TCR was taken from a man in his sixties with active or convalescent COVID-19. The specimen was peripheral blood. CDR3 protein: CASSLGLVPYNEQFF. The nucleotide sequence reads as follows: TGTGCCAGCAGCTTAGGACTAGTGCCCTACAATGAGCAGTTCTTC.